One and the same sample provided the 11 T cell receptor beta chains below, sequenced in a study of T cells in Graves' hyperthyroidism and ophthalmopathy. Template material for amplifying TCR beta CDR3 regions consisted of RNA transcripts. HTBI primers were employed in a first-round RT-PCR of the TCR CDR3. From the multiplex PCR reads, TCRdb called clonotypes with MiXCR, one entry per CDR3 protein. The sample includes 490,000 or so distinct CDR3 sequences, approximately 23% of them seen just once. Sequences were obtained from blood. The receptors were gathered from a woman between 65 and 79 years old with Graves' ophthalmopathy.

This clonotype turned up a few times. The DNA of the CDR3 is TGTGCCAGCAGCTCAGGACTAGCGGGAGGTATGGAGACCCAGTACTTC. Amino acid sequence: CASSSGLAGGMETQYF. J is TRBJ2-5 and V is TRBV7-9; 14 bases agree with TRBD2. J lost 5 bases, V lost 4 bases, and 6 bases had no gene match. Germline V gene sequence: CDR1 SEHNR, CDR2 FQNEAQ (reference sequence). The CDR3 has 16 amino acids.

The CDR3 region has the DNA TGTGCCAGTAGTTCCCGGGTCTTCTATGGCTACACCTTC. Its protein is CASSSRVFYGYTF. The V and J genes are TRBV19 and TRBJ1-2, with no clear D. V lost 5 bases and J lost 4, with 11 bases in between. Germline loops: CDR1 LNHDA, CDR2 SQIVND (reference sequence). There are 13 residues in the CDR3.

A remark on this clonotype: A read error is likely, as this CDR3 ends without the conserved phenylalanine or tryptophan. The chain is built from TRBV20-1 and TRBJ2-3; 7 positions agree with TRBD1. The CDR3 is 13 residues long. V lost 6 bases and J lost 2; bases outside the gene matches: 5. Per germline, CDR1 DFQATT and CDR2 SNEGSKA (reference sequence). In DNA form, the CDR3 reads TGCAGTGCCCCGACAGGGATCACAGATACGCAGTATCTT. Its protein is CSAPTGITDTQYL.

This clonotype turned up a few times. The V and J genes are TRBV5-1 and TRBJ1-1; 9 bases map to TRBD1. CDR1 SGHRS and CDR2 YFSETQ come from the germline V gene. The CDR3 covers 16 residues. V shed 3 bases, J shed 3 bases, and the junction held 9 bases outside the gene matches. The CDR3 DNA is TGCGCCAGCAGCTCCCTACAGGGGGCTCAGGACACTGAAGCTTTCTTT. This sequence encodes CASSSLQGAQDTEAFF.

This clonotype was detected ten times or more. V usage is TRBV28 and J usage is TRBJ2-1; D is uncertain. V shed 6 bases and J shed 2 bases, with 8 bases lying between them. Per germline, CDR1 MDHEN and CDR2 SYDVKM. The CDR3 is 13 amino acids. The CDR3 protein is CASRSTPYNEQFF. CDR3 DNA sequence: TGTGCCAGCAGATCTACCCCCTACAATGAGCAGTTCTTC.

This clonotype has a handful of counts. V and J are TRBV11-3 and TRBJ2-1, with 7 positions matching TRBD1. The CDR3 spans 14 residues. Germline V gives CDR1 SGHNT, CDR2 YENEEA. The V gene end was trimmed by 5 bases and the J gene end by 4 bases; junction bases not matched to a gene: 5. In DNA, the CDR3 is TGTGCCAGCAGCCCAAACAGGGGATACAATGAGCAGTTCTTC. The encoded protein is CASSPNRGYNEQFF.

The chain is built from TRBV13 and TRBJ1-6, with no clear D. This CDR3 has 13 residues. V gave up 0 bases and J gave up 8 bases, with 5 bases separating them. Germline V gene data show CDR1 as PRHDT and CDR2 as FYEKMQ (reference sequence). CDR3 coding DNA: TGTGCCAGCAGCTTAGGGGCCTATTCACCCCTCCACTTT. It translates to CASSLGAYSPLHF.

This clonotype was seen only a few times. The chain couples TRBV7-2 to TRBJ2-1; D is unresolved. The CDR3 length is 17 residues. Trimming removed 4 bases from V and 0 bases from J, with 16 bases in between. In germline, CDR1 is SGHTA, CDR2 FQGNSA. The CDR3 reads CASSSRDLGFSYNEQFF. As DNA, the CDR3 is TGTGCCAGCAGCTCCCGAGATCTCGGGTTCTCCTACAATGAGCAGTTCTTC.

The chain joins TRBV6-6 to TRBJ2-3; the match to TRBD2 covers 16 bases. The CDR3 runs 19 residues. Per germline, CDR1 MNHNY and CDR2 SVGAGI (reference sequence). J lost 4 bases, V lost 2 bases, and 9 bases had no gene match. This CDR3 reads CASSYGTSGRAGLADTQYF. For the CDR3, the DNA is TGTGCCAGCAGTTACGGGACTAGCGGGAGGGCCGGATTGGCAGATACGCAGTATTTT.

The chain joins TRBV29-1 to TRBJ1-1; the D gene is possibly TRBD1 (5 bases). The germline CDR1 and CDR2 sequences are SQVTM and ANQGSEA. The germline V and J ends were trimmed by 3 bases and 3 bases, with 11 bases remaining between them. This CDR3 comprises 13 residues. The CDR3 loop is CSVDRGGDTEAFF. CDR3 bases: TGCAGCGTTGACCGGGGCGGGGACACTGAAGCTTTCTTT.

As concerns this clonotype: A single base separates this from a much larger clone, so it may be a read error. This chain connects TRBV28 to TRBJ2-1; D possibly corresponds to TRBD2 (6 bases). This CDR3 spans 10 amino acids. V was trimmed by 6 bases and J by 9 bases, leaving 6 bases between them. Germline lookup yields CDR1 MDHEN and CDR2 SYDVKM. CDR3 sequence: CASSGSEQFF. The CDR3 nucleotides are TGTGCCAGCAGCGGGAGTGAGCAGTTCTTC.